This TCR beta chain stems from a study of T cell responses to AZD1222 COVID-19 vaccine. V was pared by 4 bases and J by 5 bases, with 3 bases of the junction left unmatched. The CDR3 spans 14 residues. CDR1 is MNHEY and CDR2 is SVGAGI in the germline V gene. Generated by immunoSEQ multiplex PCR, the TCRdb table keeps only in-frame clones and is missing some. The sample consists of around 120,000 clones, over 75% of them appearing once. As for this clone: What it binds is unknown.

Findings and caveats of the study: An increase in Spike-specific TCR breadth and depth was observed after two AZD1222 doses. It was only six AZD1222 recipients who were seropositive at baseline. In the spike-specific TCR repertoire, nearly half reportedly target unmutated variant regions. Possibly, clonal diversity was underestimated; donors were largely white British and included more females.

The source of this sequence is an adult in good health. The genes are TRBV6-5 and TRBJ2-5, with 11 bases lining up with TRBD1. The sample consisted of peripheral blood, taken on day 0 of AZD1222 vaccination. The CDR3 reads CASSLDRGQETQYF. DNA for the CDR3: TGTGCCAGCAGTTTGGACAGGGGGCAGGAGACCCAGTACTTC.